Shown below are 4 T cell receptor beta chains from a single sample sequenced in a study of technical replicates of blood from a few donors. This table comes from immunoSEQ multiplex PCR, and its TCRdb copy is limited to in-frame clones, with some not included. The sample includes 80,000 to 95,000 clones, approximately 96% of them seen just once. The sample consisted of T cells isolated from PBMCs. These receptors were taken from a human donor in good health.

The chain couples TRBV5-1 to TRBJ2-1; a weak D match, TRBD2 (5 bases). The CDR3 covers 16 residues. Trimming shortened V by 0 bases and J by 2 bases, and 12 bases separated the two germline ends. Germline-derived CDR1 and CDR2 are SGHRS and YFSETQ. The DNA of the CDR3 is TGCGCCAGCAGCTTGGGGGAGTTGGGCGCCTACAATGAGCAGTTCTTC. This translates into CASSLGELGAYNEQFF. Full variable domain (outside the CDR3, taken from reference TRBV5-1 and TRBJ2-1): KAGVTQTPRYLIKTRGQQVTLSCSPISGHRSVSWYQQTPGQGLQFLFEYFSETQRNKGNFPGRFSGRQFSNSRSEMNVSTLELGDSALYLCASSLGELGAYNEQFFGPGTRLTVL.

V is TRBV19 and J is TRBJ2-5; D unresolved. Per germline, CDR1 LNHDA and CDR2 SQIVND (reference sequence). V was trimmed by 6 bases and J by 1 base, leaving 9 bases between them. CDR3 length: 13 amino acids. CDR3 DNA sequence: TGTGCCAGTAGGCCCGAGCCCCAAGAGACCCAGTACTTC. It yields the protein CASRPEPQETQYF. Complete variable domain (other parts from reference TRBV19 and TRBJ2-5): DGGITQSPKYLFRKEGQNVTLSCEQNLNHDAMYWYRQDPGQGLRLIYYSQIVNDFQKGDIAEGYSVSREKKESFPLTVTSAQKNPTAFYLCASRPEPQETQYFGPGTRLLVL.

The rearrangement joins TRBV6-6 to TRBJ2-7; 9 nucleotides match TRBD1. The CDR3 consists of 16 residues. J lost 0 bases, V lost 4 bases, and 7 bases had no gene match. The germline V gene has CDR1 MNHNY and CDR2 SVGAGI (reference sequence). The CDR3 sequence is CASSSPGQGNSYEQYF. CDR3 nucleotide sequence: TGTGCCAGCAGTTCCCCGGGACAGGGTAACTCCTACGAGCAGTACTTC.

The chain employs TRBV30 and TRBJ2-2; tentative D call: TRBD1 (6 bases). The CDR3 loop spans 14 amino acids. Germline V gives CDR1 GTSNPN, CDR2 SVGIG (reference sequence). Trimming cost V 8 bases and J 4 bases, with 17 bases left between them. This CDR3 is CATQGPQVTGELFF. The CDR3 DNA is TGTGCCACGCAGGGGCCCCAGGTCACCGGGGAGCTGTTTTTT.